The T cell receptor (beta chain) under discussion was sequenced for a study of cytomegalovirus exposure and HLA in healthy donors (TCRdb year 2017). Study-wide context: An earlier analysis of several hundred of the donors reported around 280 Gb of sequence data and 95 million to 120 million unique TCR beta sequences obtained from roughly 170 million T cells. Around 320 gigabases of sequencing data and 70 million to 100 million unique TCR sequences were included in an early release covering roughly 600 HLA-typed donors. Among the roughly 390 genotyped donors, approximately 76% belonged to the genetic ancestry cluster associated with self-reported Caucasian donors. The study aimed to test whether cataloging public T cell receptors could reveal signatures of past pathogen exposure. The study used immunosequencing to profile the T cell repertoires of about 670 subjects and linked those repertoires to cytomegalovirus serostatus. In addition to the first cohort of 500 to 850 subjects, a separate validation cohort of approximately 110 different subjects was used. High-throughput TCR immunosequencing, statistical association of individual TCRs with disease status, and machine learning were combined to predict cytomegalovirus infection status. To study patterns of TCR occurrence, a later analysis re-analyzed previously published TCR beta repertoires from 500 to 850 donors and added high-resolution HLA genotyping. In the later analysis, no new phenotypic data were used to find candidate immune exposures; instead, reliance was placed on TCR beta sequences and their occurrence across donors. In an earlier analysis of over 550 of the donors, high-throughput TCR beta sequencing was used to judge whether each TCR beta V gene segment behaved as functional or pseudogenic. Donor age, sex, ethnicity and CMV serostatus were collected together with the repertoire data. A later genetic analysis used genome-wide SNP genotypes for about three fifths of the 666 donors, treating that subset as a discovery cohort. Every repertoire in the discovery cohort had been generated on one and the same sequencing platform. HLA typing covered class I and class II loci at four-digit resolution. The number of donors typed differed by locus, with roughly 620-640 for A, B, C, DRB1 and DQB1, 522 for DQA1, some 570 for DPA1, and some 440 for DPB1. Four to six DR-DQ haplotypes were handled as single units for association and clustering, since linkage in the cohort was strong. Across around 400 genotyped donors of the cohort, an average of approximately 240,000 unique TCR beta nucleotide sequences per donor were sequenced, and roughly 17% of those sequences were non-productive. What the research found in general, with its limitations: The only immune exposure information available for the cohort was CMV serostatus. The earlier analysis of approximately 590 of the donors excluded seventeen rarely observed V segments, including chromosome 9 orphons, because counts were too low. Linkage disequilibrium might explain the correlated functional status among segregating V segments, but an unknown experimental factor could not be ruled out. The classifier was reported to diagnose cytomegalovirus status with high specificity and sensitivity in both the original cohort and the validation cohort. In a later genetic analysis, a missense DCLRE1C variant was associated with V-gene and J-gene trimming of TCR beta chains, and the association was replicated in an independent cohort. Strong co-occurrence of HLA alleles, especially DR and DQ, made assigning TCR associations to individual alleles difficult. Roughly uniform sequencing depth across donors was assumed in presence/absence analyses, although this assumption may not hold. A further reported finding was that TCR beta sequences accurately predicted the HLA-A and HLA-B alleles for most subjects in the first cohort. While some public TCRs were present in many individuals, most TCR sequences turned up only very rarely across donors. The study listed 150 to 200 TCR beta chains as associated with cytomegalovirus. In a later analysis, HLA-associated TCR beta chains were found to be more clonally expanded and to have lower generation probabilities than equally common non-associated chains. Because some donors lacked HLA typing at each locus, the association tests relied only on the typed subset. According to a later genetic analysis, donors in an Asian-associated ancestry cluster had fewer N-insertions in productive TCRs than the approximately 650-donor mean. In a later analysis, the rate of TCR association differed among HLA loci, with DRB1 alleles having the most associated TCRs and HLA-C alleles having the fewest. A group of highly shared sequence variants was considered likely to be a technical artifact of the sequencing pipeline. The 87-base-pair reads could not distinguish some IMGT-functional V segments, including TRBV6-2 and TRBV6-3, so those segments were excluded. A later analysis found that most CMV-associated TCR beta chains appeared HLA-restricted, with HLA associations seemingly driven largely by CMV exposure. In an earlier analysis of approximately 590 of the donors, most TCR beta V segments appeared in productive rearrangements about 87% or about 30% of the time, broadly matching IMGT annotations. A few of the identified cytomegalovirus-associated TCR beta chains were confirmed in vitro to be specific for cytomegalovirus antigens. According to the authors, the approach could potentially be generalized to other disease states and immunological phenotypes. A later analysis associated roughly 17,000 TCR beta sequences with specific HLA alleles at a false discovery rate of 0.05. This cohort had only TCR beta chains sequenced, and the lack of alpha or paired-chain data limited which features could be detected. Several of the top co-occurrence clusters appeared to be linked to parvovirus B19, influenza, CMV and Epstein-Barr virus, according to a later analysis.

In total, 630 or so healthy bone marrow donors made up the cohort. Cohort members were all nominally healthy when sampled, although unrecorded immune exposures were likely present. The donor tested CMV seropositive and was one of the 289 seropositive cohort members. Each donor provided a peripheral blood sample, and peripheral blood mononuclear cells were used for TCR beta sequencing. The Qiagen DNeasy Blood Extraction Kit was used to extract genomic DNA from the blood cell samples. Worth noting for this clone: What antigen it recognizes has not been identified.

Library creation used the immunoSEQ multiplex PCR assay. A mixture of 60 forward primers for TCR Vbeta segments and 13 reverse primers for TCR Jbeta segments was used in the multiplex PCR. The CDR3 region of rearranged TCR beta genes was amplified from genomic DNA by a multiplex PCR assay. Amplified TCR beta libraries were sequenced as 87-base-pair reads on the Illumina HiSeq System. The authors processed their data as follows. Across the 640 or so repertoires, a later analysis counted some 81 million unique TCR beta chains, approximately 12 million of which were shared by at least two donors. A nearest-neighbor algorithm error-corrected the raw reads and collapsed the reads into unique sequences, merging closely related sequences to remove PCR and sequencing errors. CDR3 sequences were aligned to IMGT reference sequences to assign V, D and J gene segments. For a sequence to be retained, a match of at least six nucleotides to both a V gene segment and a J gene segment was required. A rearrangement counted as productive if the CDR3 had no stop codons and remained in frame with V and J, and every other rearrangement counted as non-productive. CDR3 was defined according to IMGT convention as the region running from the second conserved V-encoded cysteine to the conserved J-encoded phenylalanine. Sequences without an unambiguous match to a single V gene segment were excluded from the earlier analysis of 587 of the donors. In an earlier analysis of around 590 of the donors, a V segment was called functional when productive rearrangements were above 56.7%, and segregating when the standard deviation between donors exceeded 5%. A statistical classification framework was built to diagnose cytomegalovirus status from the catalog of TCR beta chain sequences. In a later analysis, TCR nucleotide sequences were compared against IMGT/GENE-DB human TR gene sequences so that V and J genes could be assigned. A later analysis assigned CDR3 sequences and most-parsimonious VDJ recombination scenarios with the TCRdist pipeline. In a later analysis, each TCR beta chain was defined by its CDR3 amino acid sequence together with its V-gene family, and reads without a unique V-gene family were excluded. A later analysis removed 592 highly shared, low-generation-probability nucleotide sequences to deal with suspected cross-contamination and a sequencing artifact. A later analysis calculated a clonal expansion index for each public chain from normalized within-repertoire ranks of inferred template counts. In a later analysis, generation probabilities were computed using a VDJ recombination model fitted to out-of-frame rearrangements, and the results were checked against IGoR. Hypergeometric tests were used in a later analysis to score TCR-TCR, TCR-HLA and TCR-CMV co-occurrence, with a repertoire-size bias correction applied to the TCR pairs. A later analysis estimated false discovery rates by permuting HLA or CMV assignments 20 times. In a later analysis, co-occurring TCRs were grouped with DBSCAN, and TCRdist sequence similarity was added when clustering was performed within HLA-allele-positive subsets. For co-occurrence clustering, repertoires with fewer than 30,000 or more than 120,000 public chains were excluded, along with 4 to 6 repertoires with anomalous nucleotide sharing. Not all clones reach the TCRdb copy of this immuneACCESS table, which keeps in-frame sequences only. Checked studies attribute under half of the gap to unresolved V genes and leave the rest unexplained. The V and J calls and clone size were taken over from that table, and D and trimming were inferred from the DNA. The record for this sample contains about 88,000 clones. The ten largest clones take up just over 5.5% of the sample.

The germline V gene yields SGHAT for CDR1 and FQNNGV for CDR2. V is cut back by 3 bases and J by 8 bases, with 4 bases in the junction unmatched. The CDR3 goes from the cysteine to the phenylalanine over 14 residues. The sequence is cut down to CDR3 DNA, 42 bases in frame from base 1. The receptor's source is a girl aged 5 to 17 in good health and CMV-seropositive. Recombination linked TRBV11-2 to TRBJ1-6, with TRBD1 matching 7 junction bases. Sequences were obtained from PBMCs. The DNA reads as follows: TGTGCCAGCAGCTTTACAGGGGTTCATTCACCCCTCCACTTT. This encodes CASSFTGVHSPLHF.